These 5 T cell receptor beta chains share one sample of origin, sequenced in a study of metastatic and nonmetastatic thyroid tumors. Every patient was untreated before thyroid surgery. TCRdb reanalyzed the PCR reads with MiXCR. Of about 24,000 clones listed, about an eighth were seen once; the top ten hold 14%. Sequencing was performed on blood. All receptors derive from a female donor with papillary thyroid cancer or a benign thyroid nodule (not recorded which). Some clones in this sample may be carry-over from other donors' samples.

This clone was seen ten or more times. The rearrangement links TRBV5-1 to TRBJ2-3; possibly TRBD2 for D (6 bases). The CDR3 spans 14 residues. Trimming pared 4 bases from V and 2 bases from J, leaving 11 bases between. Germline V gives CDR1 SGHRS, CDR2 YFSETQ. The CDR3 region has the DNA TGCGCCAGCAGCCCGGGAGACAACACAGATACGCAGTATTTT. It translates to CASSPGDNTDTQYF.

This clone came up a few times. The CDR3 DNA follows: TGTGCCAGCAGCCTAATGAACGGGGAGCTGTTTTTT. Translation gives CASSLMNGELFF. This chain links TRBV7-3 with TRBJ2-2; no clear D. With 5 bases removed from V and 7 bases from J, the gap between germline ends came to 8 bases. The CDR3 covers 12 residues. Germline V gene data show CDR1 as SGHTA and CDR2 as FQGTGA.

The V call is TRBV4-2, the J call TRBJ2-7; 10 bases match TRBD1. The germline CDR1 and CDR2 sequences are LGHNA and YNFKEQ. J lost 6 bases, V lost 0 bases, and 5 bases had no gene match. The CDR3 has 15 residues. CDR3 in amino acids: CASSQEGTGAGEQYF. The CDR3 DNA is TGTGCCAGCAGCCAAGAGGGGACAGGGGCCGGCGAGCAGTACTTC.

This clone was counted ten times or more. The V and J genes are TRBV2 and TRBJ2-7; 11 bases match TRBD2. The germline V gene has CDR1 SNHLY and CDR2 FYNNEI. CDR3 length: 15 residues. After removal of 4 bases from V and 3 bases from J, the junction contained 5 bases not matched to a gene. The CDR3 DNA reads as TGTGCCAGCAGTGTAGCGGGAGGGCCTTTCTACGAGCAGTACTTC. Translated: CASSVAGGPFYEQYF.

Judged by abundance, this clone is medium-sized. The rearrangement uses TRBV6-1 and TRBJ1-1, with D maybe TRBD1 (5 bases). This CDR3 region has 14 residues. The V end was cut by 2 bases, the J end by 5 bases, with 12 bases between. CDR1 MNHNS and CDR2 SASEGT come from the germline V gene. The CDR3 reads CASSEFGGYTEAFF. In DNA, the CDR3 is TGTGCCAGCAGTGAATTCGGGGGTTATACTGAAGCTTTCTTT.